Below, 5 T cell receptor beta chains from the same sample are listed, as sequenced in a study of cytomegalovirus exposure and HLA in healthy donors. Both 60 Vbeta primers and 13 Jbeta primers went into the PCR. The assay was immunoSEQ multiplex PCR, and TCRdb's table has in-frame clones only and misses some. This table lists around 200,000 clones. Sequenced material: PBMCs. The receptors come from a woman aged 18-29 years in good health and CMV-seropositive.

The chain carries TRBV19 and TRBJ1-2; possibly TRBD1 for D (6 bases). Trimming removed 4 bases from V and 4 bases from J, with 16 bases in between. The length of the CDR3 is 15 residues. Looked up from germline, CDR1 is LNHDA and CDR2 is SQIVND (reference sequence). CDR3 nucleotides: TGTGCCAGTAGTACAACAGGGACCTCCTCCTATGGCTACACCTTC. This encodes CASSTTGTSSYGYTF. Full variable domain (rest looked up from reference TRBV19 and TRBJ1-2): DGGITQSPKYLFRKEGQNVTLSCEQNLNHDAMYWYRQDPGQGLRLIYYSQIVNDFQKGDIAEGYSVSREKKESFPLTVTSAQKNPTAFYLCASSTTGTSSYGYTFGSGTRLTVV.

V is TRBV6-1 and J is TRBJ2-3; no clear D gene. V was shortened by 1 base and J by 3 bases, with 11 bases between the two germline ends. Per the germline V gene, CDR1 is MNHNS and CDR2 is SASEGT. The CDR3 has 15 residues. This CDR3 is CASSEGASHTDTQYF. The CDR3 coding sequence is TGTGCCAGCAGTGAAGGGGCCTCCCATACAGATACGCAGTATTTT.

The CDR3 DNA follows: TGTGCCAGCAGGTACGGGGCAGCTTACGAGCAGTACTTC. Its protein product is CASRYGAAYEQYF. The V gene is TRBV6-5, the J gene TRBJ2-7; the D call may be TRBD1 or TRBD2 (5 bases each). Per germline, CDR1 MNHEY and CDR2 SVGAGI. The CDR3 covers 13 residues. Deletions cut 6 bases from V and 4 bases from J, with 13 bases between.

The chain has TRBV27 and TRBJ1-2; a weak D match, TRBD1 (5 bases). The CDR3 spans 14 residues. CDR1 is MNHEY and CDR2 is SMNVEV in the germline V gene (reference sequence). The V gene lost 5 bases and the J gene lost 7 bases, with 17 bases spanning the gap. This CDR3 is CASSPGGGLGGYTF. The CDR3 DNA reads TGTGCCAGCAGTCCCGGGGGAGGGCTCGGTGGCTACACCTTC.

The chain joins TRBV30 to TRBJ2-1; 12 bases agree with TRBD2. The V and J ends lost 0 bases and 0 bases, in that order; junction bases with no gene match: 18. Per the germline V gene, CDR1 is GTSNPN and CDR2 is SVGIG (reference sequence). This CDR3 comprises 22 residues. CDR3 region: CAWSVRGGVGLAGASSYNEQFF. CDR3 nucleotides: TGTGCCTGGAGTGTACGAGGTGGTGTGGGACTAGCGGGCGCAAGCTCCTACAATGAGCAGTTCTTC. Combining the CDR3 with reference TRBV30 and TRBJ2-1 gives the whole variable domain SQTIHQWPATLVQPVGSPLSLECTVEGTSNPNLYWYRQAAGRGLQLLFYSVGIGQISSEVPQNLSASRPQDRQFILSSKKLLLSDSGFYLCAWSVRGGVGLAGASSYNEQFFGPGTRLTVL.